This passage covers 3 T cell receptor beta chains from one sample sequenced in a study of cytomegalovirus exposure and HLA in healthy donors. With 60 Vbeta and 13 Jbeta primers, the PCR was carried out. Libraries were prepared by immunoSEQ multiplex PCR; TCRdb keeps only in-frame clonotypes and omits some of them. The sample has some 130,000 clones; about 66% are singletons. The sample taken for sequencing was PBMCs. The receptor source for this set is a human donor in good health.

This clone came up once. The rearrangement uses TRBV5-1 and TRBJ1-1; D perhaps matches TRBD1 (5 bases). Trimming took off 5 bases at V and 1 base at J, with 18 bases between the two ends. The CDR3 covers 16 residues. Per germline, CDR1 SGHRS and CDR2 YFSETQ. The CDR3 DNA sequence: TGCGCCAGCAGGGGACCGTCCTGGGGGGGGAACACTGAAGCTTTCTTT. Translating gives CASRGPSWGGNTEAFF.

The chain links TRBV18 to TRBJ2-5; D not resolved. This CDR3 spans 14 amino acids. Germline V gives CDR1 KGHSH, CDR2 LQKENI. The ends were cut back, 0 bases at V and 1 base at J, with 6 bases in the middle. The CDR3 reads CASSPPSGQETQYF. CDR3 DNA: TGTGCCAGCTCACCACCGTCGGGCCAAGAGACCCAGTACTTC.

This clone was seen once. CDR3 sequence reads: CASSKVTGGENTEAFF. CDR3 DNA sequence: TGTGCCAGCAGCAAAGTAACCGGGGGGGAAAACACTGAAGCTTTCTTT. The chain carries TRBV21-1 and TRBJ1-1. TRBV21-1 is noted as a pseudogene. The CDR3 contains 16 residues.